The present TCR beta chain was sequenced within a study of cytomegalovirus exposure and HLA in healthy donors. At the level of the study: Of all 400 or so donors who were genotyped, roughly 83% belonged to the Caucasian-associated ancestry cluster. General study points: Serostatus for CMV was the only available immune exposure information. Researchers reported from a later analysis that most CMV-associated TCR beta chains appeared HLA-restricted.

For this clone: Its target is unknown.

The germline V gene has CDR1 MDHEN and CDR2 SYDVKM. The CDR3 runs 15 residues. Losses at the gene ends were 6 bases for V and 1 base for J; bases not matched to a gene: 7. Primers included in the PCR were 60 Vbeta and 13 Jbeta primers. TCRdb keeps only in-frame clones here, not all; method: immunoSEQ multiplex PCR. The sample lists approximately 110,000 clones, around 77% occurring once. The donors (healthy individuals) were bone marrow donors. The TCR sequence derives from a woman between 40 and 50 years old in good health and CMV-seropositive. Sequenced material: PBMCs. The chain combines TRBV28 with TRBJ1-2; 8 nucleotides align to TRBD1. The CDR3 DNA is TGTGCCAGCAGAGAAGGACAGGGTGGTAACTATGGCTACACCTTC. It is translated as CASREGQGGNYGYTF.